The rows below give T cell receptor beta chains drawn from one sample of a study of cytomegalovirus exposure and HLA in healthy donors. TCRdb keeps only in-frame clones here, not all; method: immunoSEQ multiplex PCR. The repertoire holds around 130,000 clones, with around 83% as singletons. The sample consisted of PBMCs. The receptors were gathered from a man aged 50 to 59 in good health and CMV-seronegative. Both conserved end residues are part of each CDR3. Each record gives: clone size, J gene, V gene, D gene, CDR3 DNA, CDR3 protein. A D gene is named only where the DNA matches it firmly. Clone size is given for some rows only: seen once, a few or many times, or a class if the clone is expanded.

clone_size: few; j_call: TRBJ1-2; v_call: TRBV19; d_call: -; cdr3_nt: TGTGCCAGTAGTATAGGGGGGCCCTCTGGGGGCTACACCTTC; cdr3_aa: CASSIGGPSGGYTF
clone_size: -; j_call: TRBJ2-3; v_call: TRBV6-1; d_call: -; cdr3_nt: TGTGCCAGCGACAGCATCTTCACAGATACGCAGTATTTT; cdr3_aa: CASDSIFTDTQYF
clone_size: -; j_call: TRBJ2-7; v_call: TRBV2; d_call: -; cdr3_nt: TGTGCCAGCAGTGAAGCTCCCCTGAGGGCCGAGCAGTACTTC; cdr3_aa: CASSEAPLRAEQYF
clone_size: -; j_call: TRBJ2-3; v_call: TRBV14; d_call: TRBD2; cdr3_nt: TGTGCCAGCAGCCAAGGACTAGCGGGGGGGTACGCTACGCAGTATTTT; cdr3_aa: CASSQGLAGGYATQYF
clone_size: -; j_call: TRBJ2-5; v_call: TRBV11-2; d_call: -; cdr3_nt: TGTGCCAGCAGCTTAGAGGCAGGGCCCCAAGAGACCCAGTACTTC; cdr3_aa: CASSLEAGPQETQYF
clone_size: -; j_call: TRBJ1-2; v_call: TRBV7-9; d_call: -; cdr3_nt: TGTGCCAGCAGACACCCGCACTATGGCTACACCTTC; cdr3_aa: CASRHPHYGYTF
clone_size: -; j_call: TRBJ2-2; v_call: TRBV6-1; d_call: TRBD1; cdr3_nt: TGTGCCAGCAGACGACAGGGGGACACCGGGGAGCTGTTTTTT; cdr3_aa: CASRRQGDTGELFF
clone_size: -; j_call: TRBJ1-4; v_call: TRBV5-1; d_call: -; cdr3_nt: TGCGCCAGCAGCTTGAACTTAGAAAAACTGTTTTTT; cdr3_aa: CASSLNLEKLFF
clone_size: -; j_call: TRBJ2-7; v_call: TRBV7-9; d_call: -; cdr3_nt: TGTTCCAGCAGACCCACGCTCCCGAACACAGGTTCCTACGAGCAGTACTTC; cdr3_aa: CSSRPTLPNTGSYEQYF
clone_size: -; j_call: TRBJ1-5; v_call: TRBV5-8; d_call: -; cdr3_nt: TGTGCCAGCAGCTTGAACGGTGATAGCAATCAGCCCCAGCATTTT; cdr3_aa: CASSLNGDSNQPQHF